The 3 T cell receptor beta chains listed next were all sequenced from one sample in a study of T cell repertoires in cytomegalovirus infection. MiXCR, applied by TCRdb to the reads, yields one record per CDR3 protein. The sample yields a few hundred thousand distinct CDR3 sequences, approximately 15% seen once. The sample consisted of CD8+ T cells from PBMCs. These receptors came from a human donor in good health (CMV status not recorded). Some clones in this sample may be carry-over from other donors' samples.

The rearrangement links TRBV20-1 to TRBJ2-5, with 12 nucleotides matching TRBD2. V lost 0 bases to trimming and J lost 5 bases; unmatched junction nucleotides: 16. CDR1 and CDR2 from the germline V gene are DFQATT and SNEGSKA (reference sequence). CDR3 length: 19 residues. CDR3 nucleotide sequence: TGCAGTGCTAGAGATAGAAAACTAGCGGGGGGAGGGCGAAGGGAGACCCAGTACTTC. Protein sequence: CSARDRKLAGGGRRETQYF.

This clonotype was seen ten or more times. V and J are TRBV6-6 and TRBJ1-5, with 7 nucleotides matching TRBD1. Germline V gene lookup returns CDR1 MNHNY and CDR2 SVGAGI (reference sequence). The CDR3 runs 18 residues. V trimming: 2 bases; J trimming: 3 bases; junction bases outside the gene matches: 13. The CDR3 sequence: CASSYLSGDRGTNQPQHF. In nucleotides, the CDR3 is TGTGCCAGCAGTTACCTTTCGGGGGACAGAGGGACCAATCAGCCCCAGCATTTT.

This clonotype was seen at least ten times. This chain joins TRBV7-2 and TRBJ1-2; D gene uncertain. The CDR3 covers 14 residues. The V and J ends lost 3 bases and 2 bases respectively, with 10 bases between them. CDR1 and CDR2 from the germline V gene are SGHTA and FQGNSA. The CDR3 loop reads CASSFISANYGYTF. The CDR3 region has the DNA TGTGCCAGCAGCTTTATCTCGGCCAACTATGGCTACACCTTC.